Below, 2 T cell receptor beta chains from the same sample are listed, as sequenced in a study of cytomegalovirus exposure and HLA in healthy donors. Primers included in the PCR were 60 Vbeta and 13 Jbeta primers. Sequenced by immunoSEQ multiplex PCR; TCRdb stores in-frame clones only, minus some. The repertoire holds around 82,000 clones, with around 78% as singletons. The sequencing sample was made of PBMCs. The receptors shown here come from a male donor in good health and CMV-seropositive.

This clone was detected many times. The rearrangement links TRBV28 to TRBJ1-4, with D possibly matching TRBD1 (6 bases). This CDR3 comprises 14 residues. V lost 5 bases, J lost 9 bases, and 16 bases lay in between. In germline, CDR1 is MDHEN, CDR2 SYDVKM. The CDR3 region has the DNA TGTGCCAGCAGTCCCCCCCGCCAGGGGCAAAAACTGTTTTTT. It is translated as CASSPPRQGQKLFF. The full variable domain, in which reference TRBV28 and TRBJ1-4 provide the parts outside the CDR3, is DVKVTQSSRYLVKRTGEKVFLECVQDMDHENMFWYRQDPGLGLRLIYFSYDVKMKEKGDIPEGYSVSREKKERFSLILESASTNQTSMYLCASSPPRQGQKLFFGSGTQLSVL.

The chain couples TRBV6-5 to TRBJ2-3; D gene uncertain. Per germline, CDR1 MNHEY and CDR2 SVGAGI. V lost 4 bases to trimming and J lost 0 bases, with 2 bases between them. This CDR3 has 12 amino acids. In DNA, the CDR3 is TGTGCCAGCAGTTCAAGCACAGATACGCAGTATTTT. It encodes CASSSSTDTQYF.